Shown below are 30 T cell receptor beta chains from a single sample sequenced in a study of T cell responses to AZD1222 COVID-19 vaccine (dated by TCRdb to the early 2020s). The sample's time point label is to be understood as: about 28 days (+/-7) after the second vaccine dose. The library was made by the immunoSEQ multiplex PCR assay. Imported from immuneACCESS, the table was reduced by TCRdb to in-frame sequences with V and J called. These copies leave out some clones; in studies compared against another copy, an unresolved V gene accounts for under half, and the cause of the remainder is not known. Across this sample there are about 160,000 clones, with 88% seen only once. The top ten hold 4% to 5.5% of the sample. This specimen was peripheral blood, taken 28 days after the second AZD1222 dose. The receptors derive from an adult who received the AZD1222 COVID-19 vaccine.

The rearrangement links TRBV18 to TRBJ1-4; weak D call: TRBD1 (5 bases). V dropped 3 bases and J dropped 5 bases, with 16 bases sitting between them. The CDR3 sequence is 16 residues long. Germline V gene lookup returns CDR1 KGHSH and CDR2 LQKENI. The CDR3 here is CASSPPSGGSNEKLFF. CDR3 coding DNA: TGTGCCAGCTCACCTCCCTCCGGGGGGTCAAATGAAAAACTGTTTTTT. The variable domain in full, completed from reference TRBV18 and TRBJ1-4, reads NAGVMQNPRHLVRRRGQEARLRCSPMKGHSHVYWYRQLPEEGLKFMVYLQKENIIDESGMPKERFSAEFPKEGPSILRIQQVVRGDSAAYFCASSPPSGGSNEKLFFGSGTQLSVL.

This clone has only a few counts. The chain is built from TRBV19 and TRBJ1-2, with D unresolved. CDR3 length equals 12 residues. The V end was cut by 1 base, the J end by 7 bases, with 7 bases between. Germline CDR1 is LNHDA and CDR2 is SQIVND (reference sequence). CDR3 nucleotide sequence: TGTGCCAGTAGTATAGTAGAGGGTGGCTACACCTTC. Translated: CASSIVEGGYTF.

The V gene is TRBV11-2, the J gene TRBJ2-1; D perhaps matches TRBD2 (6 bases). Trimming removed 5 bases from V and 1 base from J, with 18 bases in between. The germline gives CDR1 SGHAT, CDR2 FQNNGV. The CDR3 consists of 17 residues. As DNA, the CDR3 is TGTGCCAGCAGCCTCGATTGGCTAGCGAGATCCTACAATGAGCAGTTCTTC. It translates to CASSLDWLARSYNEQFF.

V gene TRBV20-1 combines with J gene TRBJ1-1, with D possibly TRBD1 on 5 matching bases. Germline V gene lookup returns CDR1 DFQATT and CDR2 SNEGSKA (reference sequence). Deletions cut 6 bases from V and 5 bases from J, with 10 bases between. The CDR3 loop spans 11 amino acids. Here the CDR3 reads CSAAGKTEAFF. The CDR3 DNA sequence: TGCAGTGCGGCAGGGAAGACTGAAGCTTTCTTT.

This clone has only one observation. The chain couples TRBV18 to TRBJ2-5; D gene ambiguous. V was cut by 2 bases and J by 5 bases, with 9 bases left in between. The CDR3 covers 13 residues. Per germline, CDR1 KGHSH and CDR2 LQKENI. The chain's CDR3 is CASSPITRETQYF. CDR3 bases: TGTGCCAGCTCACCAATTACTCGCGAGACCCAGTACTTC.

The CDR3 is CASSPRQGYTEAFF. Here the CDR3 DNA reads TGTGCCAGCTCACCCAGACAGGGTTACACTGAAGCTTTCTTT. V is TRBV18 and J is TRBJ1-1; TRBD1 matches 7 bases. Germline V gives CDR1 KGHSH, CDR2 LQKENI. The V and J ends lost 3 bases and 3 bases, in that order; junction bases with no gene match: 4. CDR3 length: 14 residues.

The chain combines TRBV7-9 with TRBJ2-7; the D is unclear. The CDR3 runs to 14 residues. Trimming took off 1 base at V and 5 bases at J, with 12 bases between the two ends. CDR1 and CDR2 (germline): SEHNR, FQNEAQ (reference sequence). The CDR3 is CASSLGASRHEQYF. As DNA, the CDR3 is TGTGCCAGCAGCTTAGGGGCTAGTAGACACGAGCAGTACTTC.

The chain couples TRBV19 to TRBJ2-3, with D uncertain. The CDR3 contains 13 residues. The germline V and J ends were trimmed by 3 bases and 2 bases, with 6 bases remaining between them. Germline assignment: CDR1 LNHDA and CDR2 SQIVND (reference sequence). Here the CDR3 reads CASSMTHTDTQYF. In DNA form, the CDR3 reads TGTGCCAGTAGTATGACCCACACAGATACGCAGTATTTT.

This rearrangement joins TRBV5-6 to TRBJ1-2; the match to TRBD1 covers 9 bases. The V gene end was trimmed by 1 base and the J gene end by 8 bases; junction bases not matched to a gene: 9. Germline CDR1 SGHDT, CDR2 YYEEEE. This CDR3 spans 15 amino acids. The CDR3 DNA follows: TGTGCCAGCAGCTTGCGGTTCGGGACAGGGAAAGGCTACACCTTC. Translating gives CASSLRFGTGKGYTF.

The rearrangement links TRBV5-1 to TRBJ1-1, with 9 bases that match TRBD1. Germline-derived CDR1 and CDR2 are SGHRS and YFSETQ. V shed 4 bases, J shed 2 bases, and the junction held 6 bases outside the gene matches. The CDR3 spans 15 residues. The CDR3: CASSPNRGHNTEAFF. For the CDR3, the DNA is TGCGCCAGCAGCCCCAACAGGGGGCATAACACTGAAGCTTTCTTT.

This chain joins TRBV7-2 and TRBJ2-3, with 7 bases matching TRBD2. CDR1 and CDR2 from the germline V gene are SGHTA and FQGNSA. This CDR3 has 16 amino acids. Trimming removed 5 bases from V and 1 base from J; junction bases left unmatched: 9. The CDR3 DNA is TGTGCCAGCAGCCCGTGGGGGGGGAGAGGCACAGATACGCAGTATTTT. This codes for CASSPWGGRGTDTQYF.

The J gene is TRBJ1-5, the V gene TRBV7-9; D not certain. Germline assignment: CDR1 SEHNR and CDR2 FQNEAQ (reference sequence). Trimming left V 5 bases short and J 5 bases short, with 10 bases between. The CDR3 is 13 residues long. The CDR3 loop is CASSREAHQPQHF. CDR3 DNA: TGTGCCAGCAGCCGAGAGGCGCATCAGCCCCAGCATTTT.

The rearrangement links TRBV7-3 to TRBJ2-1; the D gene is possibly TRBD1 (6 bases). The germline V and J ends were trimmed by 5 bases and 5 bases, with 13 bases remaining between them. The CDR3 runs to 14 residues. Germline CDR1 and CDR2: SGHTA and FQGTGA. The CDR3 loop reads CASSPMGANNEQFF. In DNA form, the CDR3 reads TGTGCCAGCAGCCCCATGGGGGCCAACAATGAGCAGTTCTTC.

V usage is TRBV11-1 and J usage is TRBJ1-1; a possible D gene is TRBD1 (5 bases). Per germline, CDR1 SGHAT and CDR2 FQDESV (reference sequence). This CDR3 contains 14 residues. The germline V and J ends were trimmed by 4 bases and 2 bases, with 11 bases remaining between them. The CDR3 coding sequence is TGTGCCAGCAGCTCAGACAGTTTCAACACTGAAGCTTTCTTT. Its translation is CASSSDSFNTEAFF.

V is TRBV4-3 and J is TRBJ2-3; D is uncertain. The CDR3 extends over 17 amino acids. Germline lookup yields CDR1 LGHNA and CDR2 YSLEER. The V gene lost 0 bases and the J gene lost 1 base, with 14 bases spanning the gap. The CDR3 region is CASSQEALMGRTDTQYF. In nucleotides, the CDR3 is TGCGCCAGCAGCCAAGAGGCTTTAATGGGTCGCACAGATACGCAGTATTTT.

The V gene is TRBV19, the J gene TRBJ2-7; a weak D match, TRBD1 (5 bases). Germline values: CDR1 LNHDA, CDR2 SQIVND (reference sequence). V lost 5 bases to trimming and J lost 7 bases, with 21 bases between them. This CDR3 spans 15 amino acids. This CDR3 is CASSPTREGVSEQYF. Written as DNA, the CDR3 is TGTGCCAGTAGTCCAACCCGAGAAGGGGTGAGTGAGCAGTACTTC.

CDR3 DNA sequence: TGTGCCAGCAGCTCTCAAATACAAGAGACCCAGTACTTC. Protein sequence: CASSSQIQETQYF. V and J are TRBV11-2 and TRBJ2-5; the D is unclear. The CDR3 loop spans 13 amino acids. V lost 4 bases and J 2 bases, leaving 8 bases between the germline ends. Looked up from germline, CDR1 is SGHAT and CDR2 is FQNNGV.

CDR3 in DNA: TGTGCCAGCAGGACCCAGAACACTGAAGCTTTCTTT. Protein: CASRTQNTEAFF. This chain uses TRBV6-5 with TRBJ1-1; D unresolved. Trimming took off 6 bases at V and 1 base at J, with 6 bases between the two ends. The CDR3 is 12 residues long. Looked up from germline, CDR1 is MNHEY and CDR2 is SVGAGI.

In DNA form, the CDR3 reads TGTGCCAGCAGCCCCAGGACAGGAAGAAACACCATATATTTT. Its translation is CASSPRTGRNTIYF. The chain carries TRBV11-2 and TRBJ1-3; 7 nucleotides match TRBD1. J lost 5 bases, V lost 5 bases, and 6 bases had no gene match. Germline assignment: CDR1 SGHAT and CDR2 FQNNGV. The CDR3 loop spans 14 amino acids.

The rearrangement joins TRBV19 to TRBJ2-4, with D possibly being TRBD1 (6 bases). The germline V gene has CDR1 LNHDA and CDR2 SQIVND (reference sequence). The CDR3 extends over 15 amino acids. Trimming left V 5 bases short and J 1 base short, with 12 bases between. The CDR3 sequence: CASSQRQAAKNIQYF. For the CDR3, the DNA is TGTGCCAGTAGTCAAAGACAGGCCGCCAAAAACATTCAGTACTTC.

The CDR3 DNA is TGTGCCAGCAGCTTGGGACAGGGGTTCACTGAAGCTTTCTTT. Amino acids: CASSLGQGFTEAFF. This chain links TRBV11-2 with TRBJ1-1, with 10 positions matching TRBD1. Trimming removed 3 bases from V and 4 bases from J; junction bases left unmatched: 2. Germline-derived CDR1 and CDR2 are SGHAT and FQNNGV. The CDR3 has 14 amino acids.

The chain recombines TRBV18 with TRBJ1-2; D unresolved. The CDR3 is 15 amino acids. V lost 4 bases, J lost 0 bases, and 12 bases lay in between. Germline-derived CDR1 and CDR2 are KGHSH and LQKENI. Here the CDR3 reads CASSLHSRANYGYTF. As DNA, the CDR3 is TGTGCCAGCTCACTACACAGCCGAGCTAACTATGGCTACACCTTC.

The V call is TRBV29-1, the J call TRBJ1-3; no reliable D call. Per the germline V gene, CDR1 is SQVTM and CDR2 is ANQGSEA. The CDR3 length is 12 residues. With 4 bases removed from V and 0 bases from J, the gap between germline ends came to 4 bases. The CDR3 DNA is TGCAGCGTTGTAATCTCTGGAAACACCATATATTTT. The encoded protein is CSVVISGNTIYF.

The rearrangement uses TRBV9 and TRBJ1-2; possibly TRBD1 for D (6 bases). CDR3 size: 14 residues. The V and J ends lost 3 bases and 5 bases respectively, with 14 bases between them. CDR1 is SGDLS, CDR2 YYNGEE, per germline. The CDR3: CASSGRTDYYGYTF. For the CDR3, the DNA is TGTGCCAGCAGCGGCCGGACAGACTATTATGGCTACACCTTC.

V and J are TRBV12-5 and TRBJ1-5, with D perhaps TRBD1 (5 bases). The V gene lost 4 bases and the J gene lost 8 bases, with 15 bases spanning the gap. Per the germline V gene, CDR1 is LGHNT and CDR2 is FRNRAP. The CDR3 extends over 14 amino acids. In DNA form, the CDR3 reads TGTGCTAGTGGTTCACCTGGGACTGTGGAGCCCCAGCATTTT. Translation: CASGSPGTVEPQHF.

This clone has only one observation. The CDR3: CASSPFLDASKGYTF. DNA of the CDR3: TGTGCCAGCAGTCCTTTTTTAGACGCCTCAAAGGGCTACACCTTC. The rearrangement uses TRBV2 and TRBJ1-2; D gene uncertain. CDR3 size: 15 residues. Trimming removed 5 bases from V and 8 bases from J, with 21 bases in between. Germline V gives CDR1 SNHLY, CDR2 FYNNEI.

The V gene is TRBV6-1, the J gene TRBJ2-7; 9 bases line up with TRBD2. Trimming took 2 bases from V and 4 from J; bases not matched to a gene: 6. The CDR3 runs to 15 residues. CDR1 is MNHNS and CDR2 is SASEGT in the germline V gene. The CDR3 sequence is CASSERAGGPYEQYF. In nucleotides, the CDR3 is TGTGCCAGCAGTGAACGGGCGGGGGGGCCTTACGAGCAGTACTTC.

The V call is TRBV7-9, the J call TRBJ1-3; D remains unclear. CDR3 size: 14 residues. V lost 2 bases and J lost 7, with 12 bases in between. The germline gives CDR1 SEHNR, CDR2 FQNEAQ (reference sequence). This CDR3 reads CASSLTGVVNTIYF. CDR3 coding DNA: TGTGCCAGCAGCTTAACCGGAGTCGTTAACACCATATATTTT. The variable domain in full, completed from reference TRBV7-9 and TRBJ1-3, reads DTGVSQNPRHKITKRGQNVTFRCDPISEHNRLYWYRQTLGQGPEFLTYFQNEAQLEKSRLLSDRFSAERPKGSFSTLEIQRTEQGDSAMYLCASSLTGVVNTIYFGEGSWLTVV.

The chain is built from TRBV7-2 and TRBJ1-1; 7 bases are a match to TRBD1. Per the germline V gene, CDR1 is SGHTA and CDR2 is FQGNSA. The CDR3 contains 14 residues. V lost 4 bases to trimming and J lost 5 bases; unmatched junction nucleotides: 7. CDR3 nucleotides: TGTGCCAGCAGCTGGGACAGCGGCCCTACTGAAGCTTTCTTT. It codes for CASSWDSGPTEAFF.

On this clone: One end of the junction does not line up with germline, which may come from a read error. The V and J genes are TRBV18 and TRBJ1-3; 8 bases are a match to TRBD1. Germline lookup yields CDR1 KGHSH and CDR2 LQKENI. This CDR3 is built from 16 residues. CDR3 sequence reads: CASSPLQGGARNTIYF. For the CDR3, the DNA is TGTGCCAGCTCGCCACTACAGGGGGGAGCAAGAAACACCATATATTTT.